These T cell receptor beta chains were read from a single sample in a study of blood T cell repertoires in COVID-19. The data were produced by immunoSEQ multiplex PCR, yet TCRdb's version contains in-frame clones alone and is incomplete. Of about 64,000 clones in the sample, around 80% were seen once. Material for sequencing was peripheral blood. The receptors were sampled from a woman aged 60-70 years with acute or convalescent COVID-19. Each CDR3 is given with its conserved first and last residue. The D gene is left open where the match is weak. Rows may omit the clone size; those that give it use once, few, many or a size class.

CDR3 protein: CASSPGGAEAFF; CDR3 DNA: TGTGCCAGCAGCCCCGGGGGGGCTGAAGCTTTCTTT; D gene: NA; clone size: NA; J gene: TRBJ1-1; V gene: TRBV3-1/TRBV3-2
CDR3 protein: CASSVDPQLVSDTQYF; CDR3 DNA: TGTGCCAGCAGCGTAGACCCCCAACTAGTTTCAGATACGCAGTATTTT; D gene: NA; clone size: NA; J gene: TRBJ2-3; V gene: TRBV9
CDR3 protein: CASSQGGRTYYGYTF; CDR3 DNA: TGCGCCAGCAGCCAGGGGGGACGGACCTACTATGGCTACACCTTC; D gene: NA; clone size: NA; J gene: TRBJ1-2; V gene: TRBV4-1
CDR3 protein: CASSLDPGQGAYGYTF; CDR3 DNA: TGCGCCAGCAGCTTGGATCCCGGACAGGGGGCGTATGGCTACACCTTC; D gene: TRBD1; clone size: NA; J gene: TRBJ1-2; V gene: TRBV5-1
CDR3 protein: CASSLETVGNQPQHF; CDR3 DNA: TGTGCCAGTAGTCTCGAGACAGTTGGCAATCAGCCCCAGCATTTT; D gene: NA; clone size: NA; J gene: TRBJ1-5; V gene: TRBV19
CDR3 protein: CATSDRLAGAPDTQYF; CDR3 DNA: TGTGCCACCAGTGACCGACTAGCGGGGGCTCCAGATACGCAGTATTTT; D gene: TRBD2; clone size: NA; J gene: TRBJ2-3; V gene: TRBV24-1
CDR3 protein: CASSSHLNTEAFF; CDR3 DNA: TGCGCCAGCAGCTCCCATCTGAACACTGAAGCTTTCTTT; D gene: NA; clone size: NA; J gene: TRBJ1-1; V gene: TRBV5-1
CDR3 protein: CASSLDPSGTVNSPLHF; CDR3 DNA: TGTGCCAGCAGCTTAGACCCATCCGGGACAGTTAATTCACCCCTCCACTTT; D gene: TRBD1; clone size: NA; J gene: TRBJ1-6; V gene: TRBV13
CDR3 protein: CASSRGTSTDTQYF; CDR3 DNA: TGTGCCAGCAGCCGCGGGACTAGCACAGATACGCAGTATTTT; D gene: NA; clone size: NA; J gene: TRBJ2-3; V gene: TRBV3-1/TRBV3-2
CDR3 protein: CASRNLAGGFNEQFF; CDR3 DNA: TGTGCCAGCAGGAACTTGGCGGGGGGGTTCAATGAGCAGTTCTTC; D gene: TRBD2; clone size: few; J gene: TRBJ2-1; V gene: TRBV3-1/TRBV3-2
CDR3 protein: CASSFSTGHGYTF; CDR3 DNA: TGTGCCAGCAGCTTCTCGACAGGACATGGCTACACCTTC; D gene: NA; clone size: NA; J gene: TRBJ1-2; V gene: TRBV7-9
CDR3 protein: CASSQLGSGGSTDTQYF; CDR3 DNA: TGCGCCAGCAGCCAACTTGGGAGCGGGGGGAGCACAGATACGCAGTATTTT; D gene: TRBD2; clone size: NA; J gene: TRBJ2-3; V gene: TRBV5-1
CDR3 protein: CASSLSQGAGETQYF; CDR3 DNA: TGTGCCAGCAGCTTAAGTCAGGGGGCTGGGGAGACCCAGTACTTC; D gene: TRBD1; clone size: NA; J gene: TRBJ2-5; V gene: TRBV7-9
CDR3 protein: CASRLAGSRREGLDEQYF; CDR3 DNA: TGTGCAAGTCGCTTAGCGGGGTCCCGGCGGGAGGGGTTAGACGAGCAGTACTTC; D gene: NA; clone size: NA; J gene: TRBJ2-7; V gene: TRBV12-2
CDR3 protein: CASSPGTGVYQPQHF; CDR3 DNA: TGTGCCAGCAGCCCCGGGACAGGAGTTTATCAGCCCCAGCATTTT; D gene: TRBD1; clone size: NA; J gene: TRBJ1-5; V gene: TRBV7-9
CDR3 protein: CASKGGNTDTQYF; CDR3 DNA: TGTGCCAGCAAAGGAGGGAACACAGATACGCAGTATTTT; D gene: NA; clone size: NA; J gene: TRBJ2-3; V gene: TRBV6-5
CDR3 protein: CASTPDRAPFLSPLHF; CDR3 DNA: TGTGCCAGCACCCCGGACAGGGCCCCTTTTTTGTCACCCCTCCACTTT; D gene: TRBD1; clone size: once; J gene: TRBJ1-6; V gene: TRBV2
CDR3 protein: CASSRVPNSPLHF; CDR3 DNA: TGTGCCTCAAGCCGTGTCCCTAATTCACCCCTCCACTTT; D gene: NA; clone size: NA; J gene: TRBJ1-6; V gene: TRBV2
CDR3 protein: CASSQDSTETQYF; CDR3 DNA: TGTGCCAGCAGCCAAGATTCTACGGAGACCCAGTACTTC; D gene: NA; clone size: few; J gene: TRBJ2-5; V gene: TRBV4-2
CDR3 protein: CASSYGQGNQPQHF; CDR3 DNA: TGCGCCAGCAGCTATGGACAGGGCAATCAGCCCCAGCATTTT; D gene: TRBD1; clone size: NA; J gene: TRBJ1-5; V gene: TRBV4-1
CDR3 protein: CATSDQDRTYNEQFF; CDR3 DNA: TGTGCCACCAGTGACCAGGACAGGACTTACAATGAGCAGTTCTTC; D gene: TRBD1; clone size: NA; J gene: TRBJ2-1; V gene: TRBV24-1
CDR3 protein: CASSVYSGGAQETQYF; CDR3 DNA: TGTGCCAGCAGCGTATACAGCGGGGGGGCGCAAGAGACCCAGTACTTC; D gene: TRBD2; clone size: NA; J gene: TRBJ2-5; V gene: TRBV9
CDR3 protein: CASSQRAGAISPLHF; CDR3 DNA: TGCGCCAGCAGCCAACGGGCGGGGGCCATTTCACCCCTCCACTTT; D gene: NA; clone size: NA; J gene: TRBJ1-6; V gene: TRBV4-1
CDR3 protein: CASRSLLRGGGYTF; CDR3 DNA: TGTGCCAGCAGGTCACTTTTGAGAGGTGGTGGCTACACCTTC; D gene: NA; clone size: NA; J gene: TRBJ1-2; V gene: TRBV13
CDR3 protein: CASSQTTGNTIYF; CDR3 DNA: TGTGCCAGCAGCCAGACTACTGGAAACACCATATATTTT; D gene: NA; clone size: NA; J gene: TRBJ1-3; V gene: TRBV3-1/TRBV3-2
CDR3 protein: CASSADRTTEQFF; CDR3 DNA: TGCGCCAGCAGTGCAGACAGAACAACTGAGCAGTTCTTC; D gene: NA; clone size: once; J gene: TRBJ2-1; V gene: TRBV10-1
CDR3 protein: CAISGGTSGGAGFLDEQFF; CDR3 DNA: TGTGCCATCAGTGGCGGGACTAGCGGGGGGGCAGGATTTCTCGATGAGCAGTTCTTC; D gene: TRBD2; clone size: NA; J gene: TRBJ2-1; V gene: TRBV10-3
CDR3 protein: CASSERSTMAFF; CDR3 DNA: TGTGCCAGCAGTGAAAGGAGCACGATGGCTTTCTTT; D gene: NA; clone size: NA; J gene: TRBJ1-1; V gene: TRBV6-1
CDR3 protein: CASTRIRTANYSYTF; CDR3 DNA: TGTGCCAGTACCCGAATCAGGACAGCTAACTATAGCTACACCTTC; D gene: NA; clone size: NA; J gene: TRBJ1-2; V gene: TRBV19
CDR3 protein: CASSYSGTVTYNEQFF; CDR3 DNA: TGTGCCAGCAGTTACTCAGGGACAGTTACCTACAATGAGCAGTTCTTC; D gene: TRBD1; clone size: NA; J gene: TRBJ2-1; V gene: TRBV6-5
CDR3 protein: CASSTQGAGELFF; CDR3 DNA: TGCGCCAGCAGTACCCAGGGGGCCGGGGAGCTGTTTTTT; D gene: TRBD1; clone size: NA; J gene: TRBJ2-2; V gene: TRBV10-1
CDR3 protein: CATSDLHGGRGTQYF; CDR3 DNA: TGTGCCACCAGTGATTTGCACGGGGGGAGAGGTACGCAGTATTTT; D gene: TRBD2; clone size: few; J gene: TRBJ2-3; V gene: TRBV24-1